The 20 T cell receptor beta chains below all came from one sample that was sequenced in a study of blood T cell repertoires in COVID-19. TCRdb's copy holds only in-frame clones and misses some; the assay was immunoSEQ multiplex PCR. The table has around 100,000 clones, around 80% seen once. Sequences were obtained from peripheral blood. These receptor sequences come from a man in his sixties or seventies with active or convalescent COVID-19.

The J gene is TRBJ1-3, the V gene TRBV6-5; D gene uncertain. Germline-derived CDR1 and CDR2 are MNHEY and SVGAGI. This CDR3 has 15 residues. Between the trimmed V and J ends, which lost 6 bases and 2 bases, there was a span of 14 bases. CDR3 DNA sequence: TGTGCCAGCAGCGCCGAGGGCGGTACTGGAAACACCATATATTTT. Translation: CASSAEGGTGNTIYF.

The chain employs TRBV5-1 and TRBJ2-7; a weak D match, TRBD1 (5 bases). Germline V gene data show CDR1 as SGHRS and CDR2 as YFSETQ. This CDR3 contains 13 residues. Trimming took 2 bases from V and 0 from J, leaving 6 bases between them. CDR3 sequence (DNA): TGCGCCAGCAGCTTCGACAGCTCCTACGAGCAGTACTTC. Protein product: CASSFDSSYEQYF.

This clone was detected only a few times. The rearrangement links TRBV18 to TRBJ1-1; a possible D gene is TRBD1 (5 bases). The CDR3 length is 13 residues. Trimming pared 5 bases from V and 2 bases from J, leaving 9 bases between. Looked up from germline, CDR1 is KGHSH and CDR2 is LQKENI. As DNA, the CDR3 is TGTGCCAGCTCAGAACAGGCTAACACTGAAGCTTTCTTT. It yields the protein CASSEQANTEAFF.

CDR3 coding DNA: TGTGCCAGCAGCCATCTTCGGCGGGGGAGAGATACGCAGTATTTT. The encoded protein is CASSHLRRGRDTQYF. J is TRBJ2-3 and V is TRBV5-6, with 7 bases fitting TRBD2. The CDR3 totals 15 residues. The germline V gene encodes CDR1 SGHDT and CDR2 YYEEEE. J was trimmed by 5 bases and V by 4 bases; bases with no gene match: 10.

CDR3 sequence (DNA): TGTGCCACCGTTGACAGCTCTGGAAACACCATATATTTT. Translating it yields CATVDSSGNTIYF. V is TRBV28 and J is TRBJ1-3; a possible D gene is TRBD1 (5 bases). CDR1 and CDR2 (germline): MDHEN, SYDVKM. The CDR3 spans 13 residues. V was shortened by 10 bases and J by 0 bases, with 10 bases between the two germline ends.

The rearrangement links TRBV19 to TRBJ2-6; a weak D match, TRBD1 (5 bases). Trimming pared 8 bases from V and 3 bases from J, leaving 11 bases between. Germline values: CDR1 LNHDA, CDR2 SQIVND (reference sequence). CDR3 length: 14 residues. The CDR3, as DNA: TGTGCCAGTCGAAGGGGTGGTGGGGCCAACGTCCTGACTTTC. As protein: CASRRGGGANVLTF.

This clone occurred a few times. The CDR3 region is CASSSTRGLNEQYF. CDR3 coding DNA: TGTGCCAGCAGTAGTACCCGAGGACTAAACGAGCAGTACTTC. The chain has TRBV28 and TRBJ2-7; perhaps TRBD2 as D (6 bases). Germline V lookup: CDR1 MDHEN, CDR2 SYDVKM. The length of the CDR3 is 14 residues. Deletions cut 5 bases from V and 5 bases from J, with 16 bases between. Filled out from reference TRBV28 and TRBJ2-7, the complete variable domain reads DVKVTQSSRYLVKRTGEKVFLECVQDMDHENMFWYRQDPGLGLRLIYFSYDVKMKEKGDIPEGYSVSREKKERFSLILESASTNQTSMYLCASSSTRGLNEQYFGPGTRLTVT.

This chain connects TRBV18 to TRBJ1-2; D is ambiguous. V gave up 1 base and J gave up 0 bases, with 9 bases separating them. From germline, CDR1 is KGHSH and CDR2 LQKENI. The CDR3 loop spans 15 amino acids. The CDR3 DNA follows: TGTGCCAGCTCACCACAGCCGGGAGCTAACTATGGCTACACCTTC. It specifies CASSPQPGANYGYTF.

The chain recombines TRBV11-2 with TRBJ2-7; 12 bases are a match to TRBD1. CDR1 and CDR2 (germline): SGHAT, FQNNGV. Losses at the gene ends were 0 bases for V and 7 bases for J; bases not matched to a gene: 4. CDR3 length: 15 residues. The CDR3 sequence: CASSLEGTGGLEQYF. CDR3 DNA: TGTGCCAGCAGCTTAGAAGGGACAGGGGGCTTAGAGCAGTACTTC.

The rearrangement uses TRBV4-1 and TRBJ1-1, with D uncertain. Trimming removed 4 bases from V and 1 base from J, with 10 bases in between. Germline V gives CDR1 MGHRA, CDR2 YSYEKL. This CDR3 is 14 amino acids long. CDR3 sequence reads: CASSLEGGNTEAFF. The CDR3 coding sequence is TGCGCCAGCAGCCTAGAGGGAGGGAACACTGAAGCTTTCTTT.

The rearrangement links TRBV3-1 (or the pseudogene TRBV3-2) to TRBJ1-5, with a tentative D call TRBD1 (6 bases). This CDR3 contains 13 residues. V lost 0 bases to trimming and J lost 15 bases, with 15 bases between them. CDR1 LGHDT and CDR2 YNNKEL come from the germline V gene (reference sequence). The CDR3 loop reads CASSQEGESGAHF. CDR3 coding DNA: TGTGCCAGCAGCCAAGAGGGGGAATCAGGGGCGCATTTT.

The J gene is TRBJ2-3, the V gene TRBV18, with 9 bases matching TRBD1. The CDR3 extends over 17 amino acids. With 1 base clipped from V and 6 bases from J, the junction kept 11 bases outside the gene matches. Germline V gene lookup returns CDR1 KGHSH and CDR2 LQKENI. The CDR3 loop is CASSPLIGTGGEDTQYF. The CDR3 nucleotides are TGTGCCAGCTCACCACTAATAGGTACAGGGGGCGAGGATACGCAGTATTTT.

In DNA, the CDR3 is TGTGCCAGCAGTTACTCACAGGGGAGCAATCAGCCCCAGCATTTT. Translation gives CASSYSQGSNQPQHF. The J gene is TRBJ1-5, the V gene TRBV6-5, with 7 bases aligning to TRBD1. Trimming removed 0 bases from V and 1 base from J; junction bases left unmatched: 0. The CDR3 has 15 residues. Germline V gene lookup returns CDR1 MNHEY and CDR2 SVGAGI.

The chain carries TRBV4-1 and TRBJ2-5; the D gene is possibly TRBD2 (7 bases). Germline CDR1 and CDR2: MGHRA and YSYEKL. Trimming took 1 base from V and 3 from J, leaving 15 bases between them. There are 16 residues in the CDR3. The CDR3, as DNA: TGCGCCAGCAGCCAAGTTCACGGGGAGGGGGAAGAGACCCAGTACTTC. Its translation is CASSQVHGEGEETQYF.

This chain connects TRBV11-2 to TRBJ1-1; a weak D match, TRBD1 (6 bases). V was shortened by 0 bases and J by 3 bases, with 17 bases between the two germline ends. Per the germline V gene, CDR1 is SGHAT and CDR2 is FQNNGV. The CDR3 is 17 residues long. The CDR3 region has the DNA TGTGCCAGCAGCTTAGACGGGTTCCGTAACAGGGACACTGAAGCTTTCTTT. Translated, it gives CASSLDGFRNRDTEAFF.

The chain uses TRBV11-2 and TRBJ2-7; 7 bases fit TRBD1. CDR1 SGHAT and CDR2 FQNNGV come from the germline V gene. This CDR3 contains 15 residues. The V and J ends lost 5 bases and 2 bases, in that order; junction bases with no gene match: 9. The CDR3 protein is CASSRSRQGTYEQYF. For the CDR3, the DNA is TGTGCCAGCAGCCGAAGTCGACAGGGAACCTACGAGCAGTACTTC.

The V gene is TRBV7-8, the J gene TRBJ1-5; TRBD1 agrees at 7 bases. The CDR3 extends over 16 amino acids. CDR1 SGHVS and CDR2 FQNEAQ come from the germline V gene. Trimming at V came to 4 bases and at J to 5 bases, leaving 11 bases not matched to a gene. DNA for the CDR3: TGTGCCAGCAGCTCGCTGACAGGGATTCGTGATCAGCCCCAGCATTTT. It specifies CASSSLTGIRDQPQHF. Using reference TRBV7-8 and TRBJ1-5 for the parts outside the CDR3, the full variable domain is GAGVSQSPRYKVAKRGQDVALRCDPISGHVSLFWYQQALGQGPEFLTYFQNEAQLDKSGLPSDRFFAERPEGSVSTLKIQRTQQEDSAVYLCASSSLTGIRDQPQHFGDGTRLSIL.

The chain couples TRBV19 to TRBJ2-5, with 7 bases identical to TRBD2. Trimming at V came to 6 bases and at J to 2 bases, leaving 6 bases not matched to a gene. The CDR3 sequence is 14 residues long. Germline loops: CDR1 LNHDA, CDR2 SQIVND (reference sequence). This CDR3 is CASSPLAAQETQYF. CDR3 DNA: TGTGCCAGTAGCCCCCTAGCGGCTCAAGAGACCCAGTACTTC.

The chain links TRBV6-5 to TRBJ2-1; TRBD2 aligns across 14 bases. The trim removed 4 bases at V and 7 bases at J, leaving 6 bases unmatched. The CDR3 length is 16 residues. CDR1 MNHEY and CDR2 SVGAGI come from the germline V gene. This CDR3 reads CASSSRLAGGQNEQFF. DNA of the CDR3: TGTGCCAGCAGTTCCCGACTAGCGGGGGGGCAGAATGAGCAGTTCTTC.

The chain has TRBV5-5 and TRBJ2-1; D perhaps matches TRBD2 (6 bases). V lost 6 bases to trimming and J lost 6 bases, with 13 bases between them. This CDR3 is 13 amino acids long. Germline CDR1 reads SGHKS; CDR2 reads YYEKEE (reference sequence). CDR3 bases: TGTGCCAGCAACCTAGGGACTTTCAATGAGCAGTTCTTC. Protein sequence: CASNLGTFNEQFF. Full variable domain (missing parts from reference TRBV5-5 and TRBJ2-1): DAGVTQSPTHLIKTRGQQVTLRCSPISGHKSVSWYQQVLGQGPQFIFQYYEKEERGRGNFPDRFSARQFPNYSSELNVNALLLGDSALYLCASNLGTFNEQFFGPGTRLTVL.